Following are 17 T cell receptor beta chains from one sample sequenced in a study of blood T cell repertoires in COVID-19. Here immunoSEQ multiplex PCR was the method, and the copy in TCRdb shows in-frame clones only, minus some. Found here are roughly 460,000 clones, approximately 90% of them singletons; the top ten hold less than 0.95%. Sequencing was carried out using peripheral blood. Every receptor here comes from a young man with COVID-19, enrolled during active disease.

DNA for the CDR3: TGTGCCAGCAAACAGGGTTCTGGAAACACCATATATTTT. Protein: CASKQGSGNTIYF. This rearrangement joins TRBV7-9 to TRBJ1-3; a weak D match, TRBD1 (6 bases). Per germline, CDR1 SEHNR and CDR2 FQNEAQ (reference sequence). This CDR3 has 13 amino acids. Between the trimmed V and J ends, which lost 7 bases and 1 base, there was a span of 8 bases.

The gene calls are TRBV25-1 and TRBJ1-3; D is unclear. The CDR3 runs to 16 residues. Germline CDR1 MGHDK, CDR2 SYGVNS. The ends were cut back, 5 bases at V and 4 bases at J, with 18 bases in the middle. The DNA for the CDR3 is TGTGCCAGCAGTCCCTCCGGGTCCCGGCGAGGAAACACCATATATTTT. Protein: CASSPSGSRRGNTIYF.

Here the CDR3 DNA reads TGTGCCAGCAGCCAAGGGTTCACAGGTCATCAGCCCCAGCATTTT. Amino acid sequence: CASSQGFTGHQPQHF. This chain uses TRBV3-1 (or the pseudogene TRBV3-2) with TRBJ1-5; tentatively, D is TRBD1 (5 bases). The CDR3 runs 15 residues. Trimming left V 1 base short and J 5 bases short, with 12 bases between. Germline V gene data show CDR1 as LGHDT and CDR2 as YNNKEL (reference sequence).

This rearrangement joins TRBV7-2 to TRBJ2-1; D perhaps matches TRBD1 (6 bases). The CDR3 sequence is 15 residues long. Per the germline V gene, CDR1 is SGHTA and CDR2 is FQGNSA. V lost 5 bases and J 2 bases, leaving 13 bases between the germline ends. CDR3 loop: CASSHIRGTYNEQFF. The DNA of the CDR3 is TGTGCCAGCAGCCACATCAGGGGTACCTACAATGAGCAGTTCTTC. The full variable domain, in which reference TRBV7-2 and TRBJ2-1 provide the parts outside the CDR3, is GAGVSQSPSNKVTEKGKDVELRCDPISGHTALYWYRQSLGQGLEFLIYFQGNSAPDKSGLPSDRFSAERTGGSVSTLTIQRTQQEDSAVYLCASSHIRGTYNEQFFGPGTRLTVL.

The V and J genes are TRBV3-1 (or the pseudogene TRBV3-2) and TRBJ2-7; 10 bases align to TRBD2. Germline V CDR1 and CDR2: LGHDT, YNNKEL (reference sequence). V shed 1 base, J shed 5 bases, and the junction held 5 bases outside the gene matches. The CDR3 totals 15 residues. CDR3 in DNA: TGTGCCAGCAGCCAAGTAGCGGGAGGTAGCCACGAGCAGTACTTC. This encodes CASSQVAGGSHEQYF.

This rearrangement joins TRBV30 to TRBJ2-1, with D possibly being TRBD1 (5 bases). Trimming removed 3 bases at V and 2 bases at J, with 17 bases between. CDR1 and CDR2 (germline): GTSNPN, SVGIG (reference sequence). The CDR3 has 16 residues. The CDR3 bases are TGTGCCTGGAGCGAAGGAGTGGGGCTCACCTACAATGAGCAGTTCTTC. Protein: CAWSEGVGLTYNEQFF.

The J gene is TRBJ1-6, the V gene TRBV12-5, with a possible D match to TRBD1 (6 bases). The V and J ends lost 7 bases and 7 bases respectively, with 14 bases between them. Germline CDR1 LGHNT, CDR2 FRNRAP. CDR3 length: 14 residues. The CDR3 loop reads CASVLDSRNSPLHF. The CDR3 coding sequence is TGTGCTAGTGTCCTGGACAGCAGAAATTCACCCCTCCACTTT. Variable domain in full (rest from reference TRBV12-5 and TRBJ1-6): DARVTQTPRHKVTEMGQEVTMRCQPILGHNTVFWYRQTMMQGLELLAYFRNRAPLDDSGMPKDRFSAEMPDATLATLKIQPSEPRDSAVYFCASVLDSRNSPLHFGNGTRLTVT.

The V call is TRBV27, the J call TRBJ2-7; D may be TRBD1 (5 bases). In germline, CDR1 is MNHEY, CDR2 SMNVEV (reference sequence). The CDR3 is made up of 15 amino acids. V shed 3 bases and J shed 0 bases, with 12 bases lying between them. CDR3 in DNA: TGTGCCAGCAGTTTCGGGCAGGGAAACTCCTACGAGCAGTACTTC. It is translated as CASSFGQGNSYEQYF.

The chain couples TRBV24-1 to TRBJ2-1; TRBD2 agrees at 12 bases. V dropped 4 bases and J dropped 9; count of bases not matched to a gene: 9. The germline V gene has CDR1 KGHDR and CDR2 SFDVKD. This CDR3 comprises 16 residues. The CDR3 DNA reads TGTGCCACCAGTGACCCAAGTCTAGCGGGAGGGGCTGAGCAGTTCTTC. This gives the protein CATSDPSLAGGAEQFF.

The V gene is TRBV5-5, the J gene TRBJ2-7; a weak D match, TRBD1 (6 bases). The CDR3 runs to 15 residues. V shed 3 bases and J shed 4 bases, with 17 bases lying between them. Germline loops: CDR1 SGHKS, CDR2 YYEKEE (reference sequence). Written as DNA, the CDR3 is TGTGCCAGCAGCTCCGAGGGGGTTATCGCTTACGAGCAGTACTTC. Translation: CASSSEGVIAYEQYF.

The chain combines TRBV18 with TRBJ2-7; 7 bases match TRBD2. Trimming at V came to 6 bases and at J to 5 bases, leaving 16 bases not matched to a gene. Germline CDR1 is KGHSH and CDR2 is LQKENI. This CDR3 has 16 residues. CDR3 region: CASSPAMSSGNDEQYF. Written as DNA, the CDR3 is TGTGCCAGCTCCCCTGCTATGTCTAGCGGTAATGACGAGCAGTACTTC.

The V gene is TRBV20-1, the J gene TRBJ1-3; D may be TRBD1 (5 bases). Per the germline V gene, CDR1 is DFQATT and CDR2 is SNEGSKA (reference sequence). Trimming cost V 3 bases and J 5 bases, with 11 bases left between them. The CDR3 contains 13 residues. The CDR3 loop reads CSASTGDRNTIYF. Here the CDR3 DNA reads TGCAGTGCTAGTACGGGGGATCGAAACACCATATATTTT.

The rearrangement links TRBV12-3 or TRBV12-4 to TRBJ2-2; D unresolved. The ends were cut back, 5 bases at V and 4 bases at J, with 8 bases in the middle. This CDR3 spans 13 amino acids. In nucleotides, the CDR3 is TGTGCCAGCAGTGACTTAATCACCGGGGAGCTGTTTTTT. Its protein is CASSDLITGELFF.

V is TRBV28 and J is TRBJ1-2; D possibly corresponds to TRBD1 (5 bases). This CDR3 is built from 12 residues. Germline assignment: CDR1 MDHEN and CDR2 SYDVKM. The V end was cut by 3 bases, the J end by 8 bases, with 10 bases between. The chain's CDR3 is CASSLVGLGYTF. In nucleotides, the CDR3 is TGTGCCAGCAGTTTGGTGGGGCTCGGCTACACCTTC.

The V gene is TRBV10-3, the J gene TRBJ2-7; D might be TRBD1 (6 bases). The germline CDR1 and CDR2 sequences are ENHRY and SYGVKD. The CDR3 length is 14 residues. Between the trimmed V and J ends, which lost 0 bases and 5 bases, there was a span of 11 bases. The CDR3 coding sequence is TGTGCCATCAGTGAGTCGCGGCAGGGGCACGAGCAGTACTTC. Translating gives CAISESRQGHEQYF.

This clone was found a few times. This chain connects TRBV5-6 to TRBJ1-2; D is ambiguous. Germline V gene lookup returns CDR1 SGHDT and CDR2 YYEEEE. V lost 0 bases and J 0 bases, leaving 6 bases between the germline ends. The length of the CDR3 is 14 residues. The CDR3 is CASSLVGANYGYTF. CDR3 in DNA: TGTGCCAGCAGCTTGGTGGGCGCTAACTATGGCTACACCTTC.

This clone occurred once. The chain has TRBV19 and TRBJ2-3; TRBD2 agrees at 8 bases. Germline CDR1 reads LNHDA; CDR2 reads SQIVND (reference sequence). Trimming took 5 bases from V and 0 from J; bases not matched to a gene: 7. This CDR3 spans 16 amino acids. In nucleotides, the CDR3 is TGTGCCAGTAGTGGCCGGGGGGGGGCTAGCACAGATACGCAGTATTTT. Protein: CASSGRGGASTDTQYF.